Each of the 4 T cell receptor beta chains below was sequenced from the same sample in a study of beta chain features in type 1 diabetes. Overall study findings and caveats: Moderately but significantly shorter TCRB CDR3s were found in Type 1 diabetes patients in all four CD4+ subsets.

No antigen has been assigned to these receptors. The authors reverse transcribed all of the isolated RNA, so sequencing captured expressed TCRB transcripts. The data were produced by immunoSEQ multiplex PCR, yet TCRdb's version contains in-frame clones alone and is incomplete. The table records tens of thousands of clones, under 60% of them present only once. Sequencing input: Tregs from blood. The receptors stem from a woman aged 40 to 49 with type 1 diabetes.

The chain couples TRBV27 to TRBJ2-1; TRBD2 might be the D (6 bases). Germline V lookup: CDR1 MNHEY, CDR2 SMNVEV (reference sequence). With 5 bases removed from V and 4 bases from J, the gap between germline ends came to 15 bases. CDR3 size: 15 residues. CDR3 coding DNA: TGTGCCAGCAGTCCCGGGAGTAGCGGTTACAATGAGCAGTTCTTC. Translated, it gives CASSPGSSGYNEQFF.

V usage is TRBV7-2 and J usage is TRBJ2-6, with D tentatively TRBD1 (5 bases). Trimming removed 6 bases at V and 2 bases at J, with 11 bases between. The CDR3 contains 15 residues. Germline V gives CDR1 SGHTA, CDR2 FQGNSA. CDR3 in DNA: TGTGCCAGCAGAGATTTAGGGGCTGGGGCCAACGTCCTGACTTTC. It translates to CASRDLGAGANVLTF.

The V call is TRBV7-3, the J call TRBJ2-7; tentative D call: TRBD2 (6 bases). V gave up 4 bases and J gave up 6 bases, with 13 bases separating them. There are 13 residues in the CDR3. The germline V gene encodes CDR1 SGHTA and CDR2 FQGTGA. CDR3 bases: TGTGCCAGCAGCTCCCAATCGGGGGTCGAGCAGTACTTC. Encoded protein: CASSSQSGVEQYF.

CDR3 sequence (DNA): TGTGCCAGCAGCGTTCGGAGTTCGGGGGCCAACGTCCTGACTTTC. Protein sequence: CASSVRSSGANVLTF. The rearrangement links TRBV9 to TRBJ2-6; D not resolved. This CDR3 is built from 15 residues. The germline V and J ends were trimmed by 2 bases and 4 bases, with 10 bases remaining between them. Germline CDR1 and CDR2: SGDLS and YYNGEE.